This T cell receptor beta chain derives from a study of blood T cell repertoires in COVID-19. Turning to the study itself: Sites across the United States, Italy and Spain contributed samples from acute and convalescent COVID-19. T cells, B-cell-depleted T cells, or PBMCs supplied cDNA or gDNA.

In the original workflow: Estimation of nucleated cell counts relied on the amplification of reference gene primers. This table comes from immunoSEQ multiplex PCR, and its TCRdb copy is limited to in-frame clones, with some not included. That table is the source of V, J and clone size, and D and trimming were worked out from the DNA. The table shows around 190,000 clones, with 88% occurring only once. Looked up from germline, CDR1 is SGHRS and CDR2 is YFSETQ. The CDR3 loop spans 14 amino acids. Trimming cost V 4 bases and J 3 bases, with 11 bases left between them. The sequencing sample was made of peripheral blood. The source is a young man with active or convalescent COVID-19. This chain uses TRBV5-1 with TRBJ1-3; no firm D call. The DNA of the CDR3 is TGCGCCAGCAGCACGGGTACGAATGGAAACACCATATATTTT. Amino acid sequence: CASSTGTNGNTIYF.